A selection of T cell receptor beta chains follows, all from one sample in a study of Ad26.COV2.S vaccination and SARS-CoV-2 variants. The protocol was immunoSEQ multiplex PCR, while the TCRdb copy is restricted to in-frame clones and leaves out a portion. The table has some 320,000 clones, 86% seen once. Here the sequenced sample was peripheral blood, taken in a trial of Ad26.COV2.S vaccine versus placebo. Source of these receptors: a person aged 18-60 years who received the Ad26.COV2.S COVID-19 vaccine or a placebo. The CDR3 runs from the conserved cysteine through the conserved F or W. D genes are given only for firm matches. Clone size is shown for a subset of rows, as once, few, many or a class of expanded clone.

d_call clone_size j_call v_call cdr3_aa cdr3_nt
- - TRBJ1-3 TRBV30 CAWSEWGASGNTIYF TGTGCCTGGAGTGAGTGGGGCGCGTCTGGAAACACCATATATTTT
- - TRBJ1-2 TRBV28 CASRQDGTNYGYTF TGTGCCAGCAGACAAGACGGAACTAACTATGGCTACACCTTC
TRBD1 - TRBJ1-4 TRBV6-5 CASRGTGLLEKLFF TGTGCCAGCAGAGGGACAGGGCTTCTTGAAAAACTGTTTTTT
- few TRBJ2-2 TRBV6-2/TRBV6-3 CASSPTRTLRGNTGELFF TGTGCCAGCAGCCCTACCAGGACCCTCAGGGGTAACACCGGGGAGCTGTTTTTT
- - TRBJ2-1 TRBV7-8 CASSPPRKDEQFF TGTGCCAGCAGCCCCCCCCGAAAGGATGAGCAGTTCTTC
- - TRBJ1-5 TRBV27 CASSTTGSNQPQHF TGTGCCAGCAGCACTACAGGGAGCAATCAGCCCCAGCATTTT
- - TRBJ1-2 TRBV5-3 CARSFDPLGYGYTF TGTGCCAGAAGCTTTGACCCTCTAGGGTATGGCTACACCTTC
TRBD2 - TRBJ2-7 TRBV10-3 CAISDRGTSGGYEQYF TGTGCCATCAGCGATAGAGGGACTAGCGGGGGCTACGAGCAGTACTTC
- - TRBJ2-6 TRBV6-5 CASSYSIVSGANVLTF TGTGCCAGCAGTTACTCGATTGTCTCTGGGGCCAACGTCCTGACTTTC
- - TRBJ2-1 TRBV15 CATSLRGGALGEQFF TGTGCCACCAGCTTGCGAGGGGGGGCCCTGGGTGAGCAGTTCTTC
- - TRBJ2-3 TRBV4-1 CASSPGHTQYF TGCGCCAGCAGTCCTGGTCATACGCAGTATTTT
- - TRBJ2-3 TRBV2 CASRRALPPGTDTQYF TGTGCCAGCCGGCGGGCCCTTCCGCCCGGCACAGATACGCAGTATTTT
- - TRBJ1-3 TRBV7-2 CASSTFHRVGNTIYF TGTGCCAGCAGTACTTTCCACAGGGTTGGAAACACCATATATTTT
- - TRBJ1-2 TRBV19 CASSIRTSMGYTF TGTGCCAGCTCCATCCGGACCTCTATGGGCTACACCTTC
TRBD1 - TRBJ1-1 TRBV30 CAWSRQGYTEAFF TGTGCCTGGAGTCGACAGGGGTACACTGAAGCTTTCTTT
- - TRBJ2-1 TRBV7-2 CASSLANGAGEQFF TGTGCCAGCAGCTTAGCTAACGGGGCAGGGGAGCAGTTCTTC
- - TRBJ2-4 TRBV19 CATQAGRSKNIQYF TGTGCCACCCAGGCGGGCAGAAGCAAAAACATTCAGTACTTC
TRBD1 few TRBJ1-1 TRBV2 CASSGGTGALLLMNTEAFF TGTGCCAGCAGTGGGGGGACAGGGGCCCTCCTTTTAATGAACACTGAAGCTTTCTTT
- once TRBJ1-5 TRBV12-2 CASRSGTPNSNQPQHF TGTGCAAGTCGCTCAGGGACACCCAATAGCAATCAGCCCCAGCATTTT
- - TRBJ2-7 TRBV19 CASSIRGLSYEQYF TGTGCCAGTAGTATCCGCGGACTATCTTACGAGCAGTACTTC
- - TRBJ1-4 TRBV28 CASSLIAGSGEKLFF TGTGCCAGCAGCCTTATAGCAGGGAGCGGAGAAAAACTGTTTTTT
TRBD1 - TRBJ2-7 TRBV10-1 CASSAGQGDYEQYF TGCGCCAGCAGTGCGGGACAGGGGGACTACGAGCAGTACTTC
TRBD1 - TRBJ1-2 TRBV20-1 CSAGTGPGTF TGCAGTGCCGGGACAGGGCCCGGCACCTTC
- - TRBJ1-5 TRBV11-2 CASSSQGGNQPQHF TGTGCCAGCAGCTCACAGGGAGGCAATCAGCCCCAGCATTTT
- - TRBJ2-5 TRBV20-1 CSASPVETQYF TGCAGTGCTAGTCCCGTGGAGACCCAGTACTTC
- - TRBJ1-2 TRBV18 CASSPAVEGRYGYTF TGTGCCAGCTCACCCGCGGTGGAAGGTCGGTATGGCTACACCTTC
- - TRBJ1-6 TRBV6-5 CASSKLYNSPLHF TGTGCCAGCAGCAAACTATATAATTCACCCCTCCACTTT
- - TRBJ1-3 TRBV29-1 CSVEVTRSGNTIYF TGCAGCGTTGAAGTAACTAGATCTGGAAACACCATATATTTT
- - TRBJ1-5 TRBV18 CASSEGGNQPQHF TGTGCCAGCTCTGAGGGAGGTAATCAGCCCCAGCATTTT
- - TRBJ1-6 TRBV5-1 CASSLGQGGSPLHF TGCGCCAGCAGCTTGGGTCAGGGCGGGTCACCCCTCCACTTT
- - TRBJ2-6 TRBV7-6 CASSLVVRGSSGANVLTF TGTGCCAGCAGCTTAGTTGTTAGGGGGAGCTCTGGGGCCAACGTCCTGACTTTC
- - TRBJ1-5 TRBV3-1/TRBV3-2 CASSQRGADQPQHF TGTGCCAGCAGCCAAAGGGGGGCAGATCAGCCCCAGCATTTT
TRBD1 - TRBJ2-7 TRBV6-2/TRBV6-3 CASSFRDRLSYEQYF TGTGCCAGCAGTTTCCGGGACAGGCTAAGCTACGAGCAGTACTTC
TRBD1 - TRBJ1-5 TRBV6-5 CASTRQGLSNQPQHF TGTGCCAGCACCAGACAGGGCCTTAGCAATCAGCCCCAGCATTTT
- - TRBJ1-1 TRBV6-5 CASSYNRQGNTEAFF TGTGCCAGCAGTTACAACCGGCAGGGAAACACTGAAGCTTTCTTT
TRBD1 - TRBJ1-2 TRBV4-1 CASSQQTGNYGYTF TGCGCCAGCAGCCAACAGACAGGGAACTATGGCTACACCTTC
TRBD1 - TRBJ2-1 TRBV5-1 CASSLTGDSYNEQFF TGCGCCAGCAGCTTGACAGGGGACTCCTACAATGAGCAGTTCTTC
- - TRBJ1-2 TRBV25-1 CASSDGAGYTF TGTGCCAGCAGTGACGGTGCTGGCTACACCTTC
- - TRBJ2-3 TRBV18 CASSPEPDTQYF TGTGCCAGCTCACCGGAGCCAGATACGCAGTATTTT
- - TRBJ2-6 TRBV7-6 CASSPAIRFSGANVLTF TGTGCCAGCAGCCCAGCTATTAGATTCTCTGGGGCCAACGTCCTGACTTTC
- once TRBJ2-7 TRBV20-1 CSASGQYF TGCAGTGCTAGTGGGCAGTACTTC
TRBD2 - TRBJ2-3 TRBV6-2/TRBV6-3 CASSPLGRLAGASDTQYF TGTGCCAGCAGTCCCTTGGGCCGACTAGCGGGGGCCTCAGATACGCAGTATTTT
- - TRBJ1-5 TRBV4-3 CASSQDLAGDWWEPQHF TGCGCCAGCAGCCAAGATTTGGCAGGGGATTGGTGGGAGCCCCAGCATTTT
TRBD1 - TRBJ2-7 TRBV6-5 CASSHSVGTGTYEQYF TGTGCCAGCAGTCACTCCGTAGGGACAGGGACCTACGAGCAGTACTTC
- - TRBJ1-5 TRBV19 CASSGTGNDQPQHF TGTGCCAGTAGTGGAACAGGGAACGATCAGCCCCAGCATTTT
TRBD1 - TRBJ2-1 TRBV9 CASSPRQGSRSYNEQFF TGTGCCAGCAGCCCTCGACAGGGGTCCCGCTCCTACAATGAGCAGTTCTTC
- - TRBJ1-2 TRBV6-5 CASSFYDTRDGYTF TGTGCCAGCAGTTTCTACGACACCAGGGATGGCTACACCTTC
- - TRBJ1-4 TRBV4-3 CASSPGVWSEKLFF TGCGCCAGCAGCCCGGGGGTTTGGTCTGAAAAACTGTTTTTT
TRBD1 few TRBJ1-6 TRBV2 CASTRGTVKNYSPLHF TGTGCCAGCACCAGGGGGACAGTAAAAAATTATTCACCCCTCCACTTT
TRBD1 once TRBJ2-7 TRBV29-1 CSVEDGQGGYEQYF TGCAGCGTTGAAGACGGACAGGGTGGGTACGAGCAGTACTTC
- - TRBJ1-3 TRBV7-2 CASSPGGASGNTIYF TGTGCCAGCAGCCCGGGGGGGGCATCTGGAAACACCATATATTTT
- - TRBJ2-2 TRBV18 CASSLLRGVNTGELFF TGTGCCAGCTCACTTCTAAGAGGTGTAAACACCGGGGAGCTGTTTTTT
- - TRBJ1-1 TRBV19 CASSFQGFDTEAFF TGTGCCAGTAGTTTTCAGGGATTCGACACTGAAGCTTTCTTT
- - TRBJ2-7 TRBV5-8 CASSQLTGRGPPYEQYF TGTGCCAGCAGTCAACTTACTGGGCGGGGGCCTCCCTACGAGCAGTACTTC